This paragraph reports one T cell receptor beta chain. This specimen belongs to a study of PD-1 blockade in classical Hodgkin lymphoma. Time point specified: cycle 4 day 1 (C4D1), after six to seven weeks of nivolumab. Every single patient, without exception, relapsed after autologous stem cell transplantation, and brentuximab vedotin exposure varied. Profiled with immunoSEQ multiplex PCR; TCRdb holds only in-frame clones, not every one. The sample lists around 25,000 clones; about 70% were seen once. Trimming pared 4 bases from V and 7 bases from J, leaving 9 bases between. Germline V gives CDR1 SGHVS, CDR2 FQNEAQ. There are 12 residues in the CDR3.

The material sequenced was peripheral blood mononuclear cells (PBMCs), taken before the fourth cycle of nivolumab. The J gene is TRBJ2-3, the V gene TRBV7-8; D possibly matches TRBD1 or TRBD2 (6 bases each). This receptor was identified in a human donor with classical Hodgkin lymphoma. CDR3 sequence: CASSSGAHTQYF. For the CDR3, the DNA is TGTGCCAGCAGCTCGGGGGCCCATACGCAGTATTTT.